This entry is about one T cell receptor (beta chain). Additional DNA sequences in this sample encode the identical CDR3. The V gene lost 3 bases and the J gene lost 7 bases, with 4 bases spanning the gap. From germline, CDR1 is MDHEN and CDR2 SYDVKM. This CDR3 is 11 amino acids long. This sample stems from a study of cytomegalovirus exposure and HLA in healthy donors. Primers for the PCR totalled 60 Vbeta and 13 Jbeta. The protocol was immunoSEQ multiplex PCR, while the TCRdb copy is restricted to in-frame clones and leaves out a portion. The repertoire includes 100,000 to 150,000 clones, 75% to 80% of them detected once, and approximately 0.86% sits in the top ten.

This receptor was obtained from a woman aged 55-70 years in good health and CMV-seronegative. The chain recombines TRBV28 with TRBJ1-5; D not certain. Sequenced sample: PBMCs. This chain's CDR3 is CASSFRQPQHF. The CDR3 DNA sequence: TGTGCCAGCAGTTTCAGGCAGCCCCAGCATTTT.